The text below deals with one T cell receptor beta chain. The antigen is unknown. Regarding time point: late sampling 161 to 241 days after vaccination in three convalescent patients. The treatment denotes: roughly 11-day PBMC culture with coronavirus spike peptide pools or control peptides (ViraFEST assay). These data come from a study of vaccination and CD4 T cells after COVID-19. About the research overall: Vaccination of participants consisted of two doses of either BNT162b2 or mRNA-1273 vaccine. Sampling occurred at day 14 and days 161 to 241 post-vaccination in a few convalescent patients.

V was clipped by 5 bases and J by 5 bases, with 15 bases between them. Germline CDR1 and CDR2: SEHNR and FQNEAQ (reference sequence). This CDR3 is built from 14 residues. The study sequenced cultured CD4+ T cell DNA using the Oncomine TCR Beta short-read assay. MiXCR, run by TCRdb on the PCR reads, gives a single entry per CDR3 protein. Among 15,000 to 20,000 distinct CDR3 sequences listed, about 51% were seen once. The sequencing here drew on CD4+ T cells from blood, cultured in vitro, taken about 7 months after SARS-CoV-2 vaccination. The genes are TRBV7-9 and TRBJ1-1; D possibly corresponds to TRBD1 (6 bases). This receptor was obtained from a human donor who had recovered from COVID-19. The CDR3 loop is CASSGRDKRTEAFF. As DNA, the CDR3 is TGTGCCAGCAGCGGCCGGGACAAGAGGACTGAAGCTTTCTTT.